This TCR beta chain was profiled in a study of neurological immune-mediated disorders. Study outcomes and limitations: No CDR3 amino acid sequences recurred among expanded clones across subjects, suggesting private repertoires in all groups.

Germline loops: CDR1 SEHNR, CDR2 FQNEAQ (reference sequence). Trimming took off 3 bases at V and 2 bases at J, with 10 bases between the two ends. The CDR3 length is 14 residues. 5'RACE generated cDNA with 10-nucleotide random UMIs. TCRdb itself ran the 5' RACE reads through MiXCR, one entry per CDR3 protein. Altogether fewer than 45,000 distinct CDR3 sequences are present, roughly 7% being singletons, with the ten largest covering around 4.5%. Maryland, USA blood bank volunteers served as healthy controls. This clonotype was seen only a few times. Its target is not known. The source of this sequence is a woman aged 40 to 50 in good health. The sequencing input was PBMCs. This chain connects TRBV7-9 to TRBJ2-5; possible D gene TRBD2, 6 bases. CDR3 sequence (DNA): TGTGCCAGCAGCTTGAATAGCGGACAAGAGACCCAGTACTTC. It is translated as CASSLNSGQETQYF.